The 22 T cell receptor beta chains below were found in one sample sequenced in a study of blood T cell repertoires in COVID-19. Generated by immunoSEQ multiplex PCR, the TCRdb table keeps only in-frame clones and is missing some. The table has approximately 140,000 clones, about 88% seen once. What was sequenced was peripheral blood. These receptors all come from a man aged 50 to 59 with active or convalescent COVID-19.

The chain uses TRBV6-4 and TRBJ1-5, with a weak D call TRBD1 (6 bases). CDR1 is MRHNA and CDR2 is SNTAGT in the germline V gene. This CDR3 comprises 13 residues. V was pared by 5 bases and J by 7 bases, with 12 bases between. The CDR3 sequence is CASSIQGGQPQHF. In nucleotides, the CDR3 is TGTGCCAGCAGTATACAGGGTGGGCAGCCCCAGCATTTT.

The chain has TRBV19 and TRBJ1-2; TRBD1 might be the D (6 bases). Germline loops: CDR1 LNHDA, CDR2 SQIVND (reference sequence). V gave up 3 bases and J gave up 4 bases, with 9 bases separating them. This CDR3 has 13 amino acids. The CDR3 DNA is TGTGCCAGTAGTATTCCGGACAGCTATGGCTACACCTTC. This sequence encodes CASSIPDSYGYTF.

This chain connects TRBV7-2 to TRBJ2-2, with D possibly being TRBD1 (6 bases). Germline CDR1 and CDR2: SGHTA and FQGNSA. The CDR3 loop spans 16 amino acids. The V end lost 6 bases, the J end lost 1 base, and 15 bases lay between the germline ends. CDR3 DNA sequence: TGTGCCAGCAGGGGCCCGGGACACCGGAACACCGGGGAGCTGTTTTTT. Translation gives CASRGPGHRNTGELFF.

The gene calls are TRBV29-1 and TRBJ2-2, with 12 bases aligning to TRBD1. The germline gives CDR1 SQVTM, CDR2 ANQGSEA. This CDR3 has 14 amino acids. Losses at the gene ends were 5 bases for V and 6 bases for J; bases not matched to a gene: 4. The CDR3 loop is CSVRDRGLAGELFF. The CDR3 bases are TGCAGCGTTCGGGACAGGGGGCTCGCCGGGGAGCTGTTTTTT.

CDR3 DNA: TGTGCCAGCACGCGGGAAGCCCATAGCAATCAGCCCCAGCATTTT. It is translated as CASTREAHSNQPQHF. This chain uses TRBV6-5 with TRBJ1-5, with D unresolved. The CDR3 length is 15 residues. Trimming removed 7 bases from V and 0 bases from J, with 13 bases in between. The germline CDR1 and CDR2 sequences are MNHEY and SVGAGI.

Note on this clone: Within the sample, other DNA sequences also encode this same CDR3. This chain connects TRBV20-1 to TRBJ2-7; 7 nucleotides line up with TRBD2. CDR3 size: 11 residues. CDR1 is DFQATT and CDR2 is SNEGSKA in the germline V gene (reference sequence). V lost 6 bases and J lost 13; bases outside the gene matches: 12. In DNA, the CDR3 is TGCAGTGCCCTGGGGGGGTCCGGGCAATACTTC. As protein: CSALGGSGQYF.

For this clone: One junction end disagrees with the germline gene, perhaps due to a read error. This sequence joins TRBV18 and TRBJ1-1; 10 bases map to TRBD1. Per the germline V gene, CDR1 is KGHSH and CDR2 is LQKENI. The CDR3 consists of 16 residues. Written as DNA, the CDR3 is TGTGCCAGCTCGCCACGACAGGGGGCCGAGAACACTGAAGCTTTCTTT. This encodes CASSPRQGAENTEAFF.

This chain joins TRBV4-1 and TRBJ2-5, with TRBD1 identical over 11 bases. The germline gives CDR1 MGHRA, CDR2 YSYEKL. This CDR3 region has 14 residues. With 5 bases clipped from V and 5 bases from J, the junction kept 4 bases outside the gene matches. The CDR3 sequence is CASSWTGGRETQYF. The DNA for the CDR3 is TGCGCCAGCAGCTGGACAGGGGGCCGGGAGACCCAGTACTTC.

The rearrangement links TRBV28 to TRBJ2-5, with 11 bases fitting TRBD2. V lost 6 bases, J lost 7 bases, and 10 bases stayed unmatched. The length of the CDR3 is 15 residues. Germline CDR1 is MDHEN and CDR2 is SYDVKM. The CDR3 nucleotides read TGTGCCAGCAGGGGGCAGACTAGCGGGATGCGGACCCAGTACTTC. It encodes CASRGQTSGMRTQYF.

This rearrangement joins TRBV6-5 to TRBJ1-4; D not certain. In germline, CDR1 is MNHEY, CDR2 SVGAGI. CDR3 length: 13 residues. With 7 bases removed from V and 10 bases from J, the gap between germline ends came to 16 bases. In DNA, the CDR3 is TGTGCCAGCATCAATCAAAAGAGTGGAAAACTGTTTTTT. This codes for CASINQKSGKLFF.

This chain connects TRBV28 to TRBJ2-7; D remains unclear. This CDR3 spans 14 amino acids. V shed 5 bases and J shed 3 bases, with 14 bases lying between them. Germline lookup yields CDR1 MDHEN and CDR2 SYDVKM. CDR3 sequence (DNA): TGTGCCAGCAGTCTCACAGTTGTGGGCTACGAGCAGTACTTC. Protein product: CASSLTVVGYEQYF. The whole variable domain, filled in from reference TRBV28 and TRBJ2-7, reads DVKVTQSSRYLVKRTGEKVFLECVQDMDHENMFWYRQDPGLGLRLIYFSYDVKMKEKGDIPEGYSVSREKKERFSLILESASTNQTSMYLCASSLTVVGYEQYFGPGTRLTVT.

The gene calls are TRBV10-2 and TRBJ1-1; tentative D call: TRBD1 (5 bases). The CDR3 has 11 amino acids. V was cut by 6 bases and J by 11 bases, with 13 bases left in between. Germline CDR1 WSHSY, CDR2 SAAADI. CDR3 DNA sequence: TGCGCCAGCAGCGGGGGAGGCATCGCTTTCTTT. This sequence encodes CASSGGGIAFF.

The V gene is TRBV7-2, the J gene TRBJ2-3, with 10 bases aligning to TRBD2. The V and J ends lost 0 bases and 1 base, in that order; junction bases with no gene match: 10. Per germline, CDR1 SGHTA and CDR2 FQGNSA. This CDR3 has 19 residues. CDR3 sequence: CASSLAPPSGSQRTDTQYF. CDR3 in DNA: TGTGCCAGCAGCTTAGCCCCCCCTAGCGGGAGTCAGCGCACAGATACGCAGTATTTT. Variable domain in full (rest from reference TRBV7-2 and TRBJ2-3): GAGVSQSPSNKVTEKGKDVELRCDPISGHTALYWYRQSLGQGLEFLIYFQGNSAPDKSGLPSDRFSAERTGGSVSTLTIQRTQQEDSAVYLCASSLAPPSGSQRTDTQYFGPGTRLTVL.

V and J are TRBV14 and TRBJ2-1, with TRBD2 matching 13 bases. J gave up 0 bases and V 8 bases, and 10 bases lay outside the gene matches. The CDR3 length is 18 residues. The germline V gene has CDR1 SGHDN and CDR2 FVKESK. The CDR3 bases are TGTGCCAGCTTCAGACTAGCGGGAGGCCCCATCTCCTACAATGAGCAGTTCTTC. This codes for CASFRLAGGPISYNEQFF.

This clone was recorded only once. The chain has TRBV10-1 and TRBJ2-5, with 14 bases aligning to TRBD2. There are 16 residues in the CDR3. Trimming removed 0 bases from V and 9 bases from J; junction bases left unmatched: 6. Germline values: CDR1 WNHNN, CDR2 SYGVQD (reference sequence). The CDR3 reads CASSESGLAGEGAQYF. The CDR3 coding sequence is TGCGCCAGCAGTGAGTCGGGACTAGCGGGAGAAGGGGCCCAGTACTTC.

The chain recombines TRBV7-9 with TRBJ2-3; the D gene is possibly TRBD2 (6 bases). V dropped 1 base and J dropped 6 bases, with 17 bases sitting between them. The CDR3 is made up of 16 amino acids. Germline loops: CDR1 SEHNR, CDR2 FQNEAQ (reference sequence). The CDR3 region has the DNA TGTGCCAGCAGCTTAGGGGTGGGAGGACCCACGGATACGCAGTATTTT. Encoded protein: CASSLGVGGPTDTQYF.

V gene TRBV7-9 combines with J gene TRBJ2-5; D perhaps matches TRBD1 (6 bases). Germline values: CDR1 SEHNR, CDR2 FQNEAQ (reference sequence). The CDR3 is made up of 15 amino acids. The germline V and J ends were trimmed by 0 bases and 5 bases, with 13 bases remaining between them. The CDR3 is CASSLALQGGETQYF. CDR3 in DNA: TGTGCCAGCAGCTTAGCGTTACAGGGTGGGGAGACCCAGTACTTC.

This clone has a single count. V and J are TRBV9 and TRBJ1-1; TRBD1 agrees at 7 bases. The CDR3 covers 14 residues. The V segment lost 3 bases and the J segment 4 bases; nucleotides outside the gene matches: 6. Germline CDR1 is SGDLS and CDR2 is YYNGEE. The CDR3 sequence: CASSADRVTTEAFF. CDR3 nucleotide sequence: TGTGCCAGCAGCGCCGACAGGGTGACCACTGAAGCTTTCTTT. Full variable domain (outside the CDR3, taken from reference TRBV9 and TRBJ1-1): DSGVTQTPKHLITATGQRVTLRCSPRSGDLSVYWYQQSLDQGLQFLIQYYNGEERAKGNILERFSAQQFPDLHSELNLSSLELGDSALYFCASSADRVTTEAFFGQGTRLTVV.

The gene calls are TRBV7-2 and TRBJ1-5, with D possibly matching TRBD1 (6 bases). There are 13 residues in the CDR3. V gave up 6 bases and J gave up 6 bases, with 12 bases separating them. Germline V gene data show CDR1 as SGHTA and CDR2 as FQGNSA. The CDR3: CASSSQGTQPQHF. CDR3 sequence (DNA): TGTGCCAGCAGTTCACAGGGTACTCAGCCCCAGCATTTT.

J is TRBJ2-2 and V is TRBV11-3; tentatively, D is TRBD2 (5 bases). Germline CDR1 is SGHNT and CDR2 is YENEEA. V was pared by 6 bases and J by 3 bases, with 14 bases between. The CDR3 contains 15 residues. CDR3 protein: CASRTHGEDTGELFF. The CDR3 DNA sequence: TGTGCCAGCAGAACTCACGGGGAAGACACCGGGGAGCTGTTTTTT. The full variable domain, rest sourced from reference TRBV11-3 and TRBJ2-2, is EAGVVQSPRYKIIEKKQPVAFWCNPISGHNTLYWYLQNLGQGPELLIRYENEEAVDDSQLPKDRFSAERLKGVDSTLKIQPAELGDSAVYLCASRTHGEDTGELFFGEGSRLTVL.

This clone was observed a single time. The chain recombines TRBV27 with TRBJ2-7; 11 positions agree with TRBD1. Germline CDR1 is MNHEY and CDR2 is SMNVEV (reference sequence). The length of the CDR3 is 15 residues. J was trimmed by 2 bases and V by 2 bases; bases with no gene match: 2. CDR3 bases: TGTGCCAGCAGTTTAGTGGACAGGGGGCCCTACGAGCAGTACTTC. Translated, it gives CASSLVDRGPYEQYF.

The V call is TRBV2, the J call TRBJ2-1; D is undetermined. V was cut by 8 bases and J by 6 bases, with 17 bases left in between. Germline CDR1 is SNHLY and CDR2 is FYNNEI. The CDR3 runs to 14 residues. The CDR3 DNA reads TGTGCCAGCCCTGACCCCCGGTCGGGCAATGAGCAGTTCTTC. Translated: CASPDPRSGNEQFF.